This T cell receptor beta chain was recorded in a study of cytomegalovirus exposure and HLA in healthy donors. The CDR3 loop spans 14 amino acids. Trimming removed 2 bases at V and 4 bases at J, with 12 bases between. Germline CDR1 and CDR2: SGHTA and FQGNSA. Use of 60 Vbeta and 13 Jbeta primers characterized the PCR. Method: immunoSEQ multiplex PCR; TCRdb's copy keeps in-frame clones and lacks some. The sample gives 150,000 to 200,000 clones, 9.5% to 15% of which show up once; under 10% is in the top ten. Sample: PBMCs. This sequence originates from a man in his fifties in good health and CMV-seropositive. This sequence joins TRBV7-2 and TRBJ2-7; D perhaps matches TRBD1 (6 bases). The CDR3 DNA follows: TGTGCCAGCAGCTTATACGGACAGAAATACGAGCAGTACTTC. Translated, it gives CASSLYGQKYEQYF.